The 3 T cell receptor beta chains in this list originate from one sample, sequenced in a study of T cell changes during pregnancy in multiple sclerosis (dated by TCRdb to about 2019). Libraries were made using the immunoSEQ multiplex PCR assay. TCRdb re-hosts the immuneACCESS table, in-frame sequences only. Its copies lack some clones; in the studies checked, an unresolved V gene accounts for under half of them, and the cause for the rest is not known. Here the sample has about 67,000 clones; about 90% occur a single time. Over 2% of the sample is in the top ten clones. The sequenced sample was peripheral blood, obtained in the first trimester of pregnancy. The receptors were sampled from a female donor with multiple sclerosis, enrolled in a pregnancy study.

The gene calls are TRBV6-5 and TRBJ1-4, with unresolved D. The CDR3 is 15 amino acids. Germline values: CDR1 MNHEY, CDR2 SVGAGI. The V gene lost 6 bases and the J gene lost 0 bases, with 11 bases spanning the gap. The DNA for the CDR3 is TGTGCCAGCAGCCCATACAGTGCAACTAATGAAAAACTGTTTTTT. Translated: CASSPYSATNEKLFF.

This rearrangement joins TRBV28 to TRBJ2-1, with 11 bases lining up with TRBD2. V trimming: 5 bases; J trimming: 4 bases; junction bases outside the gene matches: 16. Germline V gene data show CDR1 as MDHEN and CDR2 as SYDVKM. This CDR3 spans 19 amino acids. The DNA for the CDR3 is TGTGCCAGCAGTGAAAGATTAGCGGGAGGGTCCCTAGGATACAATGAGCAGTTCTTC. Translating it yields CASSERLAGGSLGYNEQFF.

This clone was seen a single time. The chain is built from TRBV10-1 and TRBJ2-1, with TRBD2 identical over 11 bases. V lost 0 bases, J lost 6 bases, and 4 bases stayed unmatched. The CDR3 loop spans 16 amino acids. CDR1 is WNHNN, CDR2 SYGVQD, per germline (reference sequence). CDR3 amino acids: CASSESGLAGGNEQFF. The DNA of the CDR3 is TGCGCCAGCAGTGAGTCAGGACTAGCGGGCGGCAATGAGCAGTTCTTC.